This TCR beta chain was recovered during a study of blood T cells in healthy people across ages. Study-wide findings and caveats: Comparison with aged donors showed that long-lived donors had more naive CD4+ cells and higher diversity.

Then a second PCR, running roughly 7 to 11 cycles, was carried out with a sample-barcoded 5' primer and a J-beta primer mix. TCRdb called the 5' RACE reads again in MiXCR, with one record for every CDR3 protein. The sample carries 730,000 or so distinct CDR3 sequences, approximately 40% recorded once. Worth noting for this clonotype: Its antigen is currently unknown.

Trimming removed 1 base from V and 3 bases from J, with 13 bases in between. The germline V gene encodes CDR1 DFQATT and CDR2 SNEGSKA (reference sequence). CDR3 size: 15 residues. Source material: blood. The chain uses TRBV20-1 and TRBJ2-4; D not resolved. This receptor was identified in a man at least 80 years old in good health. The CDR3 reads CSARGGFYGKNIQYF. The DNA for the CDR3 is TGCAGTGCTAGAGGGGGATTTTATGGCAAAAACATTCAGTACTTC.